This T cell receptor beta chain came from a study of blood T cell repertoires in COVID-19. Source study methods: Amplifying reference gene primers gave estimates of nucleated cell counts. TCRdb's table, derived via immunoSEQ multiplex PCR, lists solely in-frame clones and lacks some. The DNA was the basis for D and trimming; V, J and clone size are from that table. The sample comprises approximately 61,000 clones, around four fifths of which are singletons, and around 5.1% rests with the top ten. Trimming cost V 5 bases and J 9 bases; bases outside gene matches: 10. The CDR3 totals 14 residues. Per the germline V gene, CDR1 is SGHTA and CDR2 is FQGNSA.

The gene calls are TRBV7-2 and TRBJ2-1; TRBD2 matches 7 bases. The TCR comes from a woman in her sixties or seventies with acute or convalescent COVID-19. Sequenced: peripheral blood. DNA of the CDR3: TGTGCCAGCAGCCCCGGGGGGAAGTGGGTTGAGCAGTTCTTC. Its protein product is CASSPGGKWVEQFF.